The 28 T cell receptor beta chains below all came from one sample that was sequenced in a study of T cells in Graves' hyperthyroidism and ophthalmopathy. RNA transcripts provided the source from which TCR beta CDR3 regions were amplified. The TCR CDR3 was amplified in a first-round RT-PCR using the HTBI primer set. TCRdb reanalysed the multiplex PCR reads using MiXCR and keeps one entry per CDR3 protein. The data hold fewer than 650,000 distinct CDR3 sequences, with approximately 48% observed a single time. The sample comprised peripheral blood or thyroid tissue (not recorded which). The source of these receptors is an adult woman with Graves' disease, either hyperthyroidism or ophthalmopathy (not recorded which).

The chain employs TRBV5-1 and TRBJ2-1, with D tentatively TRBD2 (5 bases). Trimming left V 0 bases short and J 6 bases short, with 13 bases between. Germline values: CDR1 SGHRS, CDR2 YFSETQ. This CDR3 region has 15 residues. The CDR3 spells CASSLGDGVFNEQFF. CDR3 bases: TGCGCCAGCAGCTTGGGAGACGGGGTCTTCAATGAGCAGTTCTTC. Filled out from reference TRBV5-1 and TRBJ2-1, the complete variable domain reads KAGVTQTPRYLIKTRGQQVTLSCSPISGHRSVSWYQQTPGQGLQFLFEYFSETQRNKGNFPGRFSGRQFSNSRSEMNVSTLELGDSALYLCASSLGDGVFNEQFFGPGTRLTVL.

The genes are TRBV10-3 and TRBJ1-1; unclear D gene. V was cut by 3 bases and J by 7 bases, with 12 bases left in between. The CDR3 runs to 13 residues. Germline CDR1 is ENHRY and CDR2 is SYGVKD. As DNA, the CDR3 is TGTGCCATCAGTGATCACCGACCGATTGAAGCTTTCTTT. This gives the protein CAISDHRPIEAFF.

The CDR3 loop is CASSQAVSYEQYF. In DNA, the CDR3 is TGCGCCAGCAGCCAAGCAGTGTCCTACGAGCAGTACTTC. The gene calls are TRBV4-3 and TRBJ2-7; D ambiguous. This CDR3 region has 13 residues. The germline V and J ends were trimmed by 1 base and 1 base, with 5 bases remaining between them. CDR1 and CDR2 (germline): LGHNA, YSLEER.

A few counts support this clonotype. This chain connects TRBV9 to TRBJ1-2; a possible D gene is TRBD1 (5 bases). The CDR3 extends over 13 amino acids. Trimming left V 3 bases short and J 4 bases short, with 10 bases between. The germline gives CDR1 SGDLS, CDR2 YYNGEE. The CDR3, as DNA: TGTGCCAGCAGCGAGGGGAGTGCCTATGGCTACACCTTC. It is translated as CASSEGSAYGYTF.

This clonotype was counted a few times. V usage is TRBV7-2 and J usage is TRBJ2-2, with unresolved D. V lost 7 bases, J lost 6 bases, and 9 bases lay in between. CDR1 and CDR2 (germline): SGHTA, FQGNSA. There are 12 residues in the CDR3. CDR3 coding DNA: TGTGCCAGCACCTACCCGGCCGGGGAGCTGTTTTTT. Amino acid sequence: CASTYPAGELFF.

This clonotype came up many times. The chain links TRBV20-1 to TRBJ1-5; TRBD1 matches 11 bases. J gave up 6 bases and V 6 bases, and 10 bases lay outside the gene matches. Germline assignment: CDR1 DFQATT and CDR2 SNEGSKA (reference sequence). The CDR3 extends over 15 amino acids. CDR3 nucleotide sequence: TGCAGTGCAACTACCCCGGGACAGGGGGTTCAGCCCCAGCATTTT. Its protein is CSATTPGQGVQPQHF.

This clonotype was counted at least ten times. V is TRBV10-3 and J is TRBJ2-7, with 12 nucleotides matching TRBD1. The V gene end was trimmed by 3 bases and the J gene end by 5 bases; junction bases not matched to a gene: 8. The CDR3 extends over 16 amino acids. Germline CDR1 reads ENHRY; CDR2 reads SYGVKD. CDR3 sequence: CAISDREGTGGDEQYF. The CDR3 DNA sequence: TGTGCCATCAGTGACCGGGAGGGGACAGGGGGCGACGAGCAGTACTTC.

V usage is TRBV29-1 and J usage is TRBJ1-2, with a possible D match to TRBD1 (5 bases). The V and J ends lost 4 bases and 5 bases respectively, with 23 bases between them. CDR1 and CDR2 (germline): SQVTM, ANQGSEA. This CDR3 is 16 amino acids long. DNA of the CDR3: TGCAGCGTTGCCAGCAGTAAACGGGACCCTGGGTATGGCTACACCTTC. This translates into CSVASSKRDPGYGYTF.

This clonotype was picked up one time. The chain uses TRBV10-3 and TRBJ2-7; 7 bases agree with TRBD1. Per the germline V gene, CDR1 is ENHRY and CDR2 is SYGVKD. CDR3 length: 13 residues. The ends lost 10 bases at V and 2 bases at J; junction bases unmatched: 8. CDR3 sequence: CATLGDSPYEQYF. The CDR3 DNA sequence: TGTGCCACCTTGGGGGACAGTCCCTACGAGCAGTACTTC.

The table lists this clonotype with a few counts. This chain uses TRBV7-9 with TRBJ1-1; D gene ambiguous. The CDR3 is 12 residues long. CDR1 SEHNR and CDR2 FQNEAQ come from the germline V gene (reference sequence). With 5 bases removed from V and 4 bases from J, the gap between germline ends came to 8 bases. The CDR3, as DNA: TGTGCCAGCAGCCGAAGGTTCACTGAAGCTTTCTTT. It translates to CASSRRFTEAFF.

This clonotype was seen many times. V is TRBV20-1 and J is TRBJ1-6; possibly TRBD1 for D (5 bases). This CDR3 is built from 14 residues. The V end lost 5 bases, the J end lost 10 bases, and 18 bases lay between the germline ends. Germline CDR1 DFQATT, CDR2 SNEGSKA (reference sequence). CDR3 sequence: CSAPPQGVLSPLHF. The CDR3 DNA reads TGCAGTGCTCCCCCCCAGGGAGTTCTGTCACCCCTCCACTTT.

This chain joins TRBV29-1 and TRBJ2-5; D is perhaps TRBD2 (6 bases). The CDR3 covers 13 residues. The germline V and J ends were trimmed by 1 base and 2 bases, with 8 bases remaining between them. Looked up from germline, CDR1 is SQVTM and CDR2 is ANQGSEA. The CDR3 DNA reads as TGCAGCGTTGAAGGGGACTTGCAAGAGACCCAGTACTTC. Its translation is CSVEGDLQETQYF.

This clonotype was seen repeatedly, ten times or more. J is TRBJ1-6 and V is TRBV5-5; 9 nucleotides align to TRBD1. With 4 bases clipped from V and 8 bases from J, the junction kept 10 bases outside the gene matches. The CDR3 covers 16 residues. From germline, CDR1 is SGHKS and CDR2 YYEKEE (reference sequence). The CDR3 DNA reads as TGTGCCAGCAGCCGAACAGGGGGCGCCCAGTATTCACCCCTCCACTTT. Translating it yields CASSRTGGAQYSPLHF.

The sample holds many counts of this clonotype. The gene calls are TRBV7-2 and TRBJ2-7, with D maybe TRBD2 (6 bases). Germline CDR1 SGHTA, CDR2 FQGNSA. This CDR3 contains 14 residues. The V and J ends lost 4 bases and 2 bases respectively, with 12 bases between them. CDR3 loop: CASSSGRRAYEQYF. The CDR3 DNA sequence: TGTGCCAGCAGCTCAGGTCGGAGGGCCTACGAGCAGTACTTC.

This clonotype occurred many times. The rearrangement uses TRBV11-2 and TRBJ1-2, with 8 bases that match TRBD1. This CDR3 region has 13 residues. Trimming removed 2 bases from V and 7 bases from J; junction bases left unmatched: 3. CDR1 is SGHAT, CDR2 FQNNGV, per germline. CDR3 loop: CASSLSGGGGYTF. DNA of the CDR3: TGTGCCAGCAGCTTATCAGGGGGCGGTGGCTACACCTTC.

The chain uses TRBV7-9 and TRBJ2-7; D perhaps matches TRBD1 (5 bases). The germline CDR1 and CDR2 sequences are SEHNR and FQNEAQ (reference sequence). CDR3 length: 12 amino acids. V dropped 1 base and J dropped 7 bases, with 8 bases sitting between them. The CDR3 nucleotides are TGTGCCAGCAGCTTAGAATGGACAGAGCAGTACTTC. As protein: CASSLEWTEQYF.

The chain is built from TRBV7-9 and TRBJ1-2; D perhaps matches TRBD1 (6 bases). V was trimmed by 4 bases and J by 10 bases, leaving 16 bases between them. CDR3 length: 13 residues. Germline loops: CDR1 SEHNR, CDR2 FQNEAQ (reference sequence). CDR3 nucleotide sequence: TGTGCCAGCAGCTCTGACGGGGGGCTGAACTACACCTTC. Amino acids: CASSSDGGLNYTF.

This clonotype showed up many times. The chain combines TRBV10-3 with TRBJ1-5, with 7 bases that match TRBD1. The CDR3 extends over 12 amino acids. Germline assignment: CDR1 ENHRY and CDR2 SYGVKD. V lost 6 bases, J lost 9 bases, and 5 bases stayed unmatched. CDR3 coding DNA: TGTGCCATCAGGGGTAGACAGGGGCCCCAGCATTTT. Protein: CAIRGRQGPQHF.

CDR3 nucleotide sequence: TGTGCCAGCAGATCACAGGGGGCGCGTGAAAAACTGTTTTTT. Protein: CASRSQGAREKLFF. This rearrangement joins TRBV27 to TRBJ1-4; TRBD1 matches 9 bases. V lost 6 bases to trimming and J lost 7 bases; unmatched junction nucleotides: 6. CDR3 length equals 14 residues. Per the germline V gene, CDR1 is MNHEY and CDR2 is SMNVEV (reference sequence).

This clonotype was seen more than once but under ten times. The chain carries TRBV20-1 and TRBJ1-1; D remains unclear. Germline-derived CDR1 and CDR2 are DFQATT and SNEGSKA (reference sequence). This CDR3 spans 12 amino acids. The ends were cut back, 6 bases at V and 11 bases at J, with 19 bases in the middle. The CDR3 here is CSAQGNTIKAFF. The CDR3 nucleotides read TGCAGTGCCCAAGGAAATACAATCAAGGCTTTCTTT.

V and J are TRBV28 and TRBJ1-2; the D is unclear. Germline lookup yields CDR1 MDHEN and CDR2 SYDVKM. CDR3 size: 13 residues. Trimming removed 6 bases from V and 8 bases from J, with 16 bases in between. This CDR3 reads CASSLQRSGGYTF. The CDR3 DNA sequence: TGTGCCAGCAGCCTTCAGAGATCGGGGGGCTACACCTTC.

The rearrangement joins TRBV6-5 to TRBJ1-2, with a possible D match to TRBD1 (6 bases). V shed 2 bases and J shed 13 bases, with 17 bases lying between them. Germline lookup yields CDR1 MNHEY and CDR2 SVGAGI. This CDR3 has 13 amino acids. CDR3 bases: TGTGCCAGCAGTTACCCGGGACAACCTCTACGCACCTTC. Its protein is CASSYPGQPLRTF.

The chain is built from TRBV7-3 and TRBJ1-2; 9 nucleotides match TRBD1. CDR1 is SGHTA and CDR2 is FQGTGA in the germline V gene. V gave up 5 bases and J gave up 2 bases; unmatched junction bases: 24. This CDR3 region has 21 residues. DNA of the CDR3: TGTGCCAGCAGCCTTTATGATCCCAGCAGCGTAGAGGGGACAGGGAACTATGGCTACACCTTC. Translation gives CASSLYDPSSVEGTGNYGYTF.

Turning to this clonotype: A much larger clone differs from this one at a single base, so this may be a read error. The rearrangement uses TRBV6-5 and TRBJ1-4, with 7 bases lining up with TRBD1. Germline CDR1 is MNHEY and CDR2 is SVGAGI. J lost 7 bases, V lost 2 bases, and 1 base had no gene match. The CDR3 extends over 13 amino acids. CDR3 nucleotide sequence: TGTGCCAGCAGTTACGGGACAGCTGAAAAACTGTTTTTT. Its translation: CASSYGTAEKLFF.

About this clonotype itself: The CDR3 does not end in the conserved phenylalanine or tryptophan, so this is likely a read error. The limits of the CDR3 on the DNA are not certain, so only TCRdb's listed CDR3 is given. This chain uses TRBV7-6 with TRBJ1-3. Germline V gene lookup returns CDR1 SGHVS and CDR2 FNYEAQ. The CDR3 spans 8 residues, counting both ends. This CDR3 reads CASSLVSV.

This clonotype was observed at least ten times. V usage is TRBV5-6 and J usage is TRBJ2-6, with 7 nucleotides matching TRBD1. The germline V gene encodes CDR1 SGHDT and CDR2 YYEEEE. Trimming removed 4 bases from V and 0 bases from J; junction bases left unmatched: 4. This CDR3 spans 16 amino acids. CDR3 nucleotide sequence: TGTGCCAGCAGCATCGGACAGGTCTCTGGGGCCAACGTCCTGACTTTC. Encoded protein: CASSIGQVSGANVLTF.

This clonotype was recorded at least ten times. This chain connects TRBV29-1 to TRBJ2-7; the D gene is possibly TRBD1 (5 bases). Germline V gene lookup returns CDR1 SQVTM and CDR2 ANQGSEA. The V end lost 4 bases, the J end lost 6 bases, and 19 bases lay between the germline ends. This CDR3 is 14 amino acids long. The CDR3 coding sequence is TGCAGCGTTGTGGAGTCAGGGCCTCTTGGCGAGCAGTACTTC. This gives the protein CSVVESGPLGEQYF.

This clonotype has more than one count but fewer than ten. The chain links TRBV7-9 to TRBJ1-1, with D uncertain. The CDR3 runs 14 residues. V lost 1 base and J 4 bases, leaving 10 bases between the germline ends. CDR1 is SEHNR, CDR2 FQNEAQ, per germline (reference sequence). The CDR3 spells CASSLEVGITEAFF. CDR3 nucleotides: TGTGCCAGCAGCTTAGAGGTAGGGATCACTGAAGCTTTCTTT.